The T cell receptor (beta chain) described here comes from a study of blood T cells in healthy people across ages. Study results and limitations: The recorded TCR beta diversity per million T cells decreased in a roughly linear manner with age.

A second PCR of about 7 to 12 cycles used a sample-barcoded 5' primer and a J-beta primer mix. Via MiXCR, TCRdb re-called the 5' RACE reads, giving one row per CDR3 protein. The sample records under 1,100,000 distinct CDR3 sequences, approximately 25% being singletons. On this clonotype itself: Its matching antigen is unknown.

The CDR3 consists of 13 residues. V was trimmed by 5 bases and J by 3 bases, leaving 10 bases between them. The sample also formed part of further work on T cells of mothers and their children. That work states: Related and unrelated pairs show similar thymic shaping of TCR recombination output.

The specimen was blood. The clonotype originates from a girl aged 2-9 years in good health. This sequence joins TRBV12-3 or TRBV12-4 and TRBJ2-5, with D possibly being TRBD2 (6 bases). CDR3 residues: CASSPRLEETQYF. DNA of the CDR3: TGTGCCAGCAGTCCCCGACTAGAAGAGACCCAGTACTTC.